One and the same sample provided the 5 T cell receptor beta chains below, sequenced in a study of CD8 T cells in ankylosing spondylitis. TCRdb reprocessed the 5' RACE reads with MiXCR, giving one entry per CDR3 protein. The sample has approximately 39,000 distinct CDR3 sequences, more than 9.5% seen once. The sequenced sample was synovial fluid, either unsorted or a sorted T cell fraction (not recorded which). These receptors were obtained from a male donor with ankylosing spondylitis.

This clonotype was seen more than once but under ten times. V is TRBV28 and J is TRBJ2-7; D is possibly TRBD1 or TRBD2 (5 bases each). Germline CDR1 MDHEN, CDR2 SYDVKM. This CDR3 has 14 residues. V lost 1 base and J lost 4, with 11 bases in between. Here the CDR3 reads CASSLSLWGYEQYF. CDR3 sequence (DNA): TGTGCCAGCAGTTTATCACTGTGGGGGTACGAGCAGTACTTC.

Ten or more counts support this clonotype. The J gene is TRBJ2-1, the V gene TRBV12-3 or TRBV12-4; D uncertain. Trimming shortened V by 6 bases and J by 0 bases, and 6 bases separated the two germline ends. This CDR3 is built from 13 residues. CDR3 loop: CASRLASYNEQFF. CDR3 DNA: TGTGCCAGCAGACTGGCCTCCTACAATGAGCAGTTCTTC.

This clonotype was detected many times. V and J are TRBV7-9 and TRBJ2-1; no definite D call. The CDR3 consists of 13 residues. CDR1 and CDR2 from the germline V gene are SEHNR and FQNEAQ (reference sequence). The germline V and J ends were trimmed by 5 bases and 1 base, with 6 bases remaining between them. CDR3 sequence reads: CASSQRSYNEQFF. In nucleotides, the CDR3 is TGTGCCAGCAGCCAAAGGTCCTACAATGAGCAGTTCTTC.

This rearrangement joins TRBV20-1 to TRBJ2-5; TRBD1 matches 7 bases. The trim removed 6 bases at V and 4 bases at J, leaving 8 bases unmatched. Germline loops: CDR1 DFQATT, CDR2 SNEGSKA (reference sequence). The CDR3 has 13 residues. The CDR3 DNA follows: TGCAGTGCCCCCCAGGGGGTCGGAGAGACCCAGTACTTC. Encoded protein: CSAPQGVGETQYF.

The rearrangement links TRBV27 to TRBJ2-7; possible D gene TRBD1, 6 bases. The CDR3 is 14 amino acids. V was shortened by 2 bases and J by 3 bases, with 11 bases between the two germline ends. Germline V CDR1 and CDR2: MNHEY, SMNVEV (reference sequence). The DNA for the CDR3 is TGTGCCAGCAGTTTACAGGGGACAAGCTACGAGCAGTACTTC. As protein: CASSLQGTSYEQYF.